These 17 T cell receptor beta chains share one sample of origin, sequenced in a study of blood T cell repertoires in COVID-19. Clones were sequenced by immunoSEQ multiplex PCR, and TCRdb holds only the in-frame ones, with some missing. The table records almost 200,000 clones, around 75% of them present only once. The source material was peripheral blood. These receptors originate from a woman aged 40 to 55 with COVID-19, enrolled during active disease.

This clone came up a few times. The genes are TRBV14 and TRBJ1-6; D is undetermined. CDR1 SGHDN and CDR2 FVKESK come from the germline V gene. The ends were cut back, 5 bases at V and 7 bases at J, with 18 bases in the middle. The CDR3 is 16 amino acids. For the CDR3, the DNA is TGTGCCAGCAGCGCCCACGGAGGGAGTGGAAATTCACCCCTCCACTTT. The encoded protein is CASSAHGGSGNSPLHF.

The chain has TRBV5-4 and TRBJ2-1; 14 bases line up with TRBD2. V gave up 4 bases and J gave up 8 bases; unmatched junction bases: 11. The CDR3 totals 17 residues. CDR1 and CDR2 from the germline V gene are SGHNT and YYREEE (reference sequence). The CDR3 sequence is CASSVPQGTSGSDEQFF. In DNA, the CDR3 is TGTGCCAGCAGCGTCCCACAGGGGACTAGCGGGAGCGATGAGCAGTTCTTC.

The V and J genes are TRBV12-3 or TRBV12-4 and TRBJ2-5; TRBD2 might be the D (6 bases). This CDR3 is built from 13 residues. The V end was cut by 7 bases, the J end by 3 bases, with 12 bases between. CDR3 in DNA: TGTGCCAGCACCCCTGCGGGAAAAGAGACCCAGTACTTC. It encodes CASTPAGKETQYF.

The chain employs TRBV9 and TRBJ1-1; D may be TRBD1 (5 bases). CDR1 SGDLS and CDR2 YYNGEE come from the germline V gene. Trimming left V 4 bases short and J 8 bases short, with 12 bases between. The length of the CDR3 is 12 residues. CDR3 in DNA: TGTGCCAGCAGCCTAGTGGGGGGAGAAGCTTTCTTT. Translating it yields CASSLVGGEAFF.

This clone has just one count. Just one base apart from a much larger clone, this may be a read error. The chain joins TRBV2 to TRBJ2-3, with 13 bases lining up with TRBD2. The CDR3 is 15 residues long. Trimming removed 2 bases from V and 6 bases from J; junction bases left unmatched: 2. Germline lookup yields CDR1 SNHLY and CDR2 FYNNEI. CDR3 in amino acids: CASSETSGRADTQYF. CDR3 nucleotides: TGTGCCAGCAGTGAAACTAGCGGGAGGGCGGATACGCAGTATTTT.

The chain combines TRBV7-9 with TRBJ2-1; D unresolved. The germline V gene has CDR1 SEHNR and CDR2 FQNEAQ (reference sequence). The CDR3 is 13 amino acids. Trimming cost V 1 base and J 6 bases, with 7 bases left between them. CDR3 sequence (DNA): TGTGCCAGCAGCTTAGACGCAGGCAATGAGCAGTTCTTC. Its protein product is CASSLDAGNEQFF. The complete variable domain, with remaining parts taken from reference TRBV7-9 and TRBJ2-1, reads DTGVSQNPRHKITKRGQNVTFRCDPISEHNRLYWYRQTLGQGPEFLTYFQNEAQLEKSRLLSDRFSAERPKGSFSTLEIQRTEQGDSAMYLCASSLDAGNEQFFGPGTRLTVL.

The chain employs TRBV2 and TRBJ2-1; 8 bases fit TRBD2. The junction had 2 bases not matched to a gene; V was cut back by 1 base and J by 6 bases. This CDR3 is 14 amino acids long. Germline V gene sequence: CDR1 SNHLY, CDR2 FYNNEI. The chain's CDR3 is CASSEDTSGNEQFF. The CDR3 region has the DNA TGTGCCAGCAGTGAAGATACTAGCGGCAATGAGCAGTTCTTC.

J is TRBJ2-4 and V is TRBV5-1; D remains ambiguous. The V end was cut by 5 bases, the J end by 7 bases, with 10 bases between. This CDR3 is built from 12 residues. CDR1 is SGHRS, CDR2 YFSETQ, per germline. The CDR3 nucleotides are TGCGCCAGCAGTGACTCTGGGAACATTCAGTACTTC. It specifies CASSDSGNIQYF.

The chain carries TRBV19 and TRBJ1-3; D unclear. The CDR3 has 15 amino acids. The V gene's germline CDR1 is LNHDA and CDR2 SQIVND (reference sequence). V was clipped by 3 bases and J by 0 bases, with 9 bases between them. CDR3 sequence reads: CASSILDISGNTIYF. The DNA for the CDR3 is TGTGCCAGTAGTATTTTAGACATCTCTGGAAACACCATATATTTT.

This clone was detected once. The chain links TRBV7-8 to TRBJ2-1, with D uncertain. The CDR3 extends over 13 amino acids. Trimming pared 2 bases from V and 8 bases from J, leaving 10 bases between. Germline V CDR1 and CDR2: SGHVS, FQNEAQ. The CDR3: CASSLSGWDEQFF. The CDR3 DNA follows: TGTGCCAGCAGCTTATCAGGTTGGGATGAGCAGTTCTTC. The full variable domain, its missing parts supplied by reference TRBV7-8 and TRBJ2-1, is GAGVSQSPRYKVAKRGQDVALRCDPISGHVSLFWYQQALGQGPEFLTYFQNEAQLDKSGLPSDRFFAERPEGSVSTLKIQRTQQEDSAVYLCASSLSGWDEQFFGPGTRLTVL.

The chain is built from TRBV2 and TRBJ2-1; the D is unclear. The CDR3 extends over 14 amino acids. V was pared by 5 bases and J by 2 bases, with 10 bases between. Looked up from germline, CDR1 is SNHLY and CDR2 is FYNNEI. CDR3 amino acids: CASSPDIPYNEQFF. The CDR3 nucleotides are TGTGCCAGCAGTCCAGACATTCCCTACAATGAGCAGTTCTTC.

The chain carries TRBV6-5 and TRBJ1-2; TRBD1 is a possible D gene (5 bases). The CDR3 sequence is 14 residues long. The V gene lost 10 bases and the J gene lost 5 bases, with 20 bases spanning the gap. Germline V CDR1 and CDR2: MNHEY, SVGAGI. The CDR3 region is CATTAGGLTYGYTF. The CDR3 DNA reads TGTGCCACGACAGCGGGCGGTCTAACTTATGGCTACACCTTC.

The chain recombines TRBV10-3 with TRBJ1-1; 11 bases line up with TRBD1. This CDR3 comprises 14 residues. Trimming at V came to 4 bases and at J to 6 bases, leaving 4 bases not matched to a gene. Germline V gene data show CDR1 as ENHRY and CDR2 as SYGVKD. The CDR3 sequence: CAISGGQGVSEAFF. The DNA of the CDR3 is TGTGCCATCAGTGGGGGACAGGGGGTCTCTGAAGCTTTCTTT.

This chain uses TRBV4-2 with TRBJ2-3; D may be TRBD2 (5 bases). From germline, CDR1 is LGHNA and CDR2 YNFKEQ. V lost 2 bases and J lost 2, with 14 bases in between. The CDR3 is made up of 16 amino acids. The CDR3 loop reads CASSQSRLAHTDTQYF. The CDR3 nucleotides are TGTGCCAGCAGCCAAAGCCGGCTAGCCCACACAGATACGCAGTATTTT.

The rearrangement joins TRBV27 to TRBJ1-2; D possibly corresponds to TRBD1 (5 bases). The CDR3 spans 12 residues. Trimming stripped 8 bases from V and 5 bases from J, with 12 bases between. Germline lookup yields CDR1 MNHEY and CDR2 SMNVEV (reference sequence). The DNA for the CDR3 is TGTGCCAGCCCTTTGGGGGGGTATGGCTACACCTTC. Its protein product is CASPLGGYGYTF.

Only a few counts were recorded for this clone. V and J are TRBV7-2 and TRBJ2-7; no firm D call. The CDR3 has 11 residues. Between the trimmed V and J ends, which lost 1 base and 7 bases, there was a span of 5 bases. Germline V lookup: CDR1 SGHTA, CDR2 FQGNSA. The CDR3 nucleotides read TGTGCCAGCAGCTTAGAGAGGGAGCAGTACTTC. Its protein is CASSLEREQYF.

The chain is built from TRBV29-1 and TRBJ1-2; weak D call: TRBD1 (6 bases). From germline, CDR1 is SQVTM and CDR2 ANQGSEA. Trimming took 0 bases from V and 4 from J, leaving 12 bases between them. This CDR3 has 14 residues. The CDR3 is CSVEDLGRGYGYTF. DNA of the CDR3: TGCAGCGTTGAAGACCTAGGCAGGGGCTATGGCTACACCTTC.